This T cell receptor beta chain stems from a study of cytomegalovirus exposure and HLA in healthy donors. Findings of the study overall: DRB1 showed the most TCR associations and HLA-C the fewest in a later analysis, as rates varied by HLA locus. Most TCR sequences were rare, but some public TCRs occurred in many donors.

Turning to this clone: Its antigen is not identified.

While unrecorded immune exposures were likely, the donors were nominally healthy when sampled. Amplification used 60 Vbeta primers and 13 Jbeta primers. Original processing notes: Roughly 11 million shared chains were among tens of millions of unique TCR beta chains counted in a later analysis. The table came from immunoSEQ multiplex PCR; TCRdb's copy has only in-frame clones and leaves some out. The DNA was the basis for D and trimming; V, J and clone size are from that table. The table includes roughly 120,000 clones, about four fifths detected once. The origin of this receptor is a young man in good health and CMV-seropositive. The sequenced material came from PBMCs.

The CDR3 here is CASSRGGADNEQFF. Here the CDR3 DNA reads TGTGCCAGCAGCCGGGGGGGAGCGGACAATGAGCAGTTCTTC. The chain employs TRBV11-3 and TRBJ2-1; 8 bases match TRBD2. The V gene's germline CDR1 is SGHNT and CDR2 YENEEA. The CDR3 extends over 14 amino acids. J lost 5 bases, V lost 5 bases, and 5 bases had no gene match.